This T cell receptor (beta chain) was sequenced during a study of graft-versus-host responses after intestinal transplantation. In the study overall: Transplants given to recipients were multivisceral, liver-intestinal, or isolated intestinal. Anti-thymocyte globulin induction, then tacrolimus and steroids for roughly 3 years, went to all recipients. Study results and caveats: Ileal or blood samples showed some GvH clones first, and such clones were also found in recipient marrow. There was an association between peak levels of circulating GvH clones and early post-transplant HvG declines.

Comments on this clone: Its antigen is currently unknown.

This table comes from immunoSEQ multiplex PCR, and its TCRdb copy is limited to in-frame clones, with some not included. Here the sample spans about 10,000 clones, roughly 90% being singletons. This CDR3 spans 11 amino acids. V was shortened by 0 bases and J by 8 bases, with 8 bases between the two germline ends. CDR1 is DFQATT, CDR2 SNEGSKA, per germline (reference sequence). This TCR derives from a human patient who received an intestinal transplant, so some T cells may come from the graft donor. The chain recombines TRBV20-1 with TRBJ2-7, with a tentative D call TRBD2 (5 bases). The sequences come from PBMCs, collected 240 to 250 days after intestinal transplant. The CDR3 spells CSAREGGQQYF. The CDR3 region has the DNA TGCAGTGCTAGAGAGGGCGGGCAGCAGTACTTC.